These 11 T cell receptor beta chains were sequenced from one sample in a study of identical twins. TCRdb re-called the 5' RACE reads with MiXCR, one entry per CDR3 protein. The data show roughly 540,000 distinct CDR3 sequences, about 20% seen once. This sample also appeared in a second study, on T cells expressing NK-cell markers.

The specimen was CD4+ T cells sorted from blood. These receptors originate from a woman under 30 in good health.

The chain carries TRBV6-2 or TRBV6-3 and TRBJ2-7; D is uncertain. The CDR3 extends over 14 amino acids. V lost 7 bases to trimming and J lost 0 bases, with 13 bases between them. CDR1 MNHEY and CDR2 SVGEGT come from the germline V gene. The DNA of the CDR3 is TGTGCCAGCACCGCTCGACCAAGCTCCTACGAGCAGTACTTC. Its protein product is CASTARPSSYEQYF.

This clonotype has more than one count but fewer than ten. This chain links TRBV3-1 with TRBJ2-7, with 8 bases that match TRBD2. After removal of 1 base from V and 0 bases from J, the junction contained 5 bases not matched to a gene. Germline CDR1 is LGHDT and CDR2 is YNNKEL (reference sequence). The CDR3 is 16 residues long. The DNA of the CDR3 is TGTGCCAGCAGCCAAGCGAGCGGGGGTCCCTCCTACGAGCAGTACTTC. Translated, it gives CASSQASGGPSYEQYF.

In this sample, this clonotype turned up many times. The J gene is TRBJ1-1, the V gene TRBV20-1; 8 bases fit TRBD1. Germline loops: CDR1 DFQATT, CDR2 SNEGSKA (reference sequence). V shed 5 bases, J shed 5 bases, and the junction held 10 bases outside the gene matches. The CDR3 is 14 amino acids. CDR3 DNA: TGCAGTGCTTACAAAGGACAGGGAGGGACTGAAGCTTTCTTT. This encodes CSAYKGQGGTEAFF.

This clonotype was found many times. This rearrangement joins TRBV20-1 to TRBJ2-1; D uncertain. Germline CDR1 reads DFQATT; CDR2 reads SNEGSKA (reference sequence). The CDR3 totals 12 residues. Deletions cut 3 bases from V and 5 bases from J, with 8 bases between. Here the CDR3 reads CSASISNNEQFF. CDR3 bases: TGCAGTGCTAGTATTTCTAACAATGAGCAGTTCTTC.

The V and J genes are TRBV6-5 and TRBJ2-7; TRBD2 matches at 10 bases. Germline values: CDR1 MNHEY, CDR2 SVGAGI. V was pared by 2 bases and J by 6 bases, with 16 bases of the junction left unmatched. The CDR3 runs 18 residues. The CDR3 bases are TGTGCCAGCAGTTACGGGCGGCTAGCGGGGGAGCGGTCGCTCGAGCAGTACTTC. Translating gives CASSYGRLAGERSLEQYF.

This sequence joins TRBV20-1 and TRBJ2-2; perhaps TRBD2 as D (5 bases). The germline V gene has CDR1 DFQATT and CDR2 SNEGSKA (reference sequence). The CDR3 spans 12 residues. The germline V and J ends were trimmed by 8 bases and 5 bases, with 12 bases remaining between them. CDR3 sequence: CSPKSGTGELFF. CDR3 in DNA: TGCAGTCCCAAGTCGGGGACCGGGGAGCTGTTTTTT.

This clonotype was detected a few times. The V and J genes are TRBV5-4 and TRBJ2-7; TRBD1 is a possible D gene (6 bases). CDR3 length equals 13 residues. The germline gives CDR1 SGHNT, CDR2 YYREEE (reference sequence). V gave up 1 base and J gave up 5 bases, with 10 bases separating them. The CDR3 bases are TGTGCCAGCAGCTTGATCACAGGGAACGAGCAGTACTTC. Its translation is CASSLITGNEQYF. The whole variable domain, remainder taken from reference TRBV5-4 and TRBJ2-7, is ETGVTQSPTHLIKTRGQQVTLRCSSQSGHNTVSWYQQALGQGPQFIFQYYREEENGRGNFPPRFSGLQFPNYSSELNVNALELDDSALYLCASSLITGNEQYFGPGTRLTVT.

The rearrangement joins TRBV6-1 to TRBJ2-2; D ambiguous. The CDR3 extends over 14 amino acids. V was trimmed by 5 bases and J by 3 bases, leaving 10 bases between them. Germline CDR1 reads MNHNS; CDR2 reads SASEGT. Here the CDR3 reads CASSPTGYTGELFF. The CDR3 DNA reads as TGTGCCAGCAGTCCTACCGGGTACACCGGGGAGCTGTTTTTT.

This clonotype was seen more than once but under ten times. The chain employs TRBV4-3 and TRBJ2-3; weak D call: TRBD2 (5 bases). Trimming shortened V by 0 bases and J by 0 bases, and 13 bases separated the two germline ends. The V gene's germline CDR1 is LGHNA and CDR2 YSLEER. The CDR3 is 17 amino acids. This CDR3 reads CASSQELSGSSTDTQYF. Written as DNA, the CDR3 is TGCGCCAGCAGCCAAGAGTTAAGCGGCTCTAGCACAGATACGCAGTATTTT.

This clonotype appeared a few times. A read error may account for a junction end that differs from germline. The chain employs TRBV6-2 or TRBV6-3 and TRBJ2-7; TRBD2 agrees at 15 bases. The CDR3 spans 14 residues. Germline V gene lookup returns CDR1 MNHEY and CDR2 SVGEGT. The CDR3 DNA reads as TGTGCCAGCAGTTACCCCGGACTAGCGGGAGGGCCGAACTTC. This translates into CASSYPGLAGGPNF.

The J gene is TRBJ2-5, the V gene TRBV6-2 or TRBV6-3; tentatively, D is TRBD2 (5 bases). CDR1 and CDR2 (germline): MNHEY, SVGEGT. The CDR3 runs to 13 residues. Trimming took 7 bases from V and 3 from J, leaving 12 bases between them. Written as DNA, the CDR3 is TGTGCCAGCATTACTAGGGTGGAAGAGACCCAGTACTTC. Translation: CASITRVEETQYF.